These 18 T cell receptor beta chains came from one sample sequenced in a study of OX40 agonist ivuxolimab in advanced cancers. Assay: immunoSEQ multiplex PCR; the TCRdb copy retains only in-frame clones and omits some. This table has about 73,000 clones, about 93% appearing once. Sequencing used CD4+ or CD8+ T cells sorted from blood, obtained in a trial of the OX40 agonist ivuxolimab. The receptors come from an adult with an advanced solid tumor such as melanoma, head and neck, liver or kidney cancer.

V gene TRBV18 combines with J gene TRBJ2-3; no reliable D call. CDR3 length: 12 residues. CDR1 and CDR2 (germline): KGHSH, LQKENI. With 4 bases removed from V and 0 bases from J, the gap between germline ends came to 2 bases. The CDR3, as DNA: TGTGCCAGCTCACGAAGCACAGATACGCAGTATTTT. Amino acids: CASSRSTDTQYF.

The gene calls are TRBV6-1 and TRBJ1-5, with TRBD1 as a possible D gene (5 bases). CDR3 size: 17 residues. V was trimmed by 0 bases and J by 4 bases, leaving 16 bases between them. Germline CDR1 and CDR2: MNHNS and SASEGT. As DNA, the CDR3 is TGTGCCAGCAGTGAAGCGGCAGTCCGGGGGTATAATCAGCCCCAGCATTTT. It yields the protein CASSEAAVRGYNQPQHF.

The gene calls are TRBV7-2 and TRBJ2-7, with D perhaps matching TRBD2 (5 bases). V gave up 6 bases and J gave up 3 bases, with 9 bases separating them. Germline V lookup: CDR1 SGHTA, CDR2 FQGNSA. The CDR3 is 12 amino acids. The DNA of the CDR3 is TGTGCCAGCAGGTCCGGAGGCTACGAGCAGTACTTC. It specifies CASRSGGYEQYF. Based on the CDR3 plus reference TRBV7-2 and TRBJ2-7, the full variable domain is GAGVSQSPSNKVTEKGKDVELRCDPISGHTALYWYRQSLGQGLEFLIYFQGNSAPDKSGLPSDRFSAERTGGSVSTLTIQRTQQEDSAVYLCASRSGGYEQYFGPGTRLTVT.

This chain uses TRBV28 with TRBJ2-3; no clear D gene. V shed 3 bases and J shed 1 base, with 11 bases lying between them. The CDR3 consists of 15 residues. Germline CDR1 reads MDHEN; CDR2 reads SYDVKM. For the CDR3, the DNA is TGTGCCAGCAGTTTCGAAGGCGGTGGCACAGATACGCAGTATTTT. Translated, it gives CASSFEGGGTDTQYF.

The chain is built from TRBV5-1 and TRBJ2-5; 7 bases line up with TRBD1. Germline CDR1 reads SGHRS; CDR2 reads YFSETQ. The CDR3 loop spans 15 amino acids. Unmatched junction bases numbered 10, after V lost 4 bases and J lost 4 bases. CDR3 sequence: CASSTDRPFLETQYF. As DNA, the CDR3 is TGCGCCAGCAGCACGGACAGGCCCTTTCTAGAGACCCAGTACTTC.

The rearrangement uses TRBV27 and TRBJ2-3; D not resolved. CDR3 size: 16 residues. The V end lost 7 bases, the J end lost 3 bases, and 20 bases lay between the germline ends. The germline CDR1 and CDR2 sequences are MNHEY and SMNVEV (reference sequence). The CDR3 region is CASTRSGVTKTDTQYF. The CDR3 DNA reads as TGTGCCAGCACGAGGTCGGGCGTAACAAAAACAGATACGCAGTATTTT.

The V gene is TRBV28, the J gene TRBJ1-4; maybe TRBD1 (6 bases). The CDR3 is 14 amino acids. V was clipped by 0 bases and J by 5 bases, with 7 bases between them. Germline-derived CDR1 and CDR2 are MDHEN and SYDVKM. The CDR3 nucleotides are TGTGCCAGCAGTTTATGGCAGGGGAATGAAAAACTGTTTTTT. Translation: CASSLWQGNEKLFF.

About this clone: Other DNA sequences within the sample encode an identical CDR3. The V gene is TRBV28, the J gene TRBJ1-5, with unresolved D. V lost 5 bases, J lost 0 bases, and 5 bases lay in between. Per the germline V gene, CDR1 is MDHEN and CDR2 is SYDVKM. CDR3 size: 13 residues. CDR3 sequence (DNA): TGTGCCAGCAGTCTCGATAGCAATCAGCCCCAGCATTTT. Translation gives CASSLDSNQPQHF.

This chain uses TRBV28 with TRBJ2-5; D not certain. The CDR3 sequence is 14 residues long. The germline V and J ends were trimmed by 3 bases and 7 bases, with 15 bases remaining between them. The germline V gene has CDR1 MDHEN and CDR2 SYDVKM. The CDR3 is CASSLKTVLGTQYF. CDR3 sequence (DNA): TGTGCCAGCAGTTTGAAAACAGTCTTGGGGACCCAGTACTTC. Using reference TRBV28 and TRBJ2-5 for the parts outside the CDR3, the full variable domain is DVKVTQSSRYLVKRTGEKVFLECVQDMDHENMFWYRQDPGLGLRLIYFSYDVKMKEKGDIPEGYSVSREKKERFSLILESASTNQTSMYLCASSLKTVLGTQYFGPGTRLLVL.

This clone showed up just once. Other DNA sequences of this sample code for an identical CDR3. The chain employs TRBV7-2 and TRBJ2-2; D uncertain. Germline CDR1 is SGHTA and CDR2 is FQGNSA. CDR3 size: 14 residues. V dropped 8 bases and J dropped 2 bases, with 12 bases sitting between them. As DNA, the CDR3 is TGTGCCAGCTCCCCCGTCTTAAACACCGGGGAGCTGTTTTTT. Translation: CASSPVLNTGELFF.

This chain uses TRBV5-4 with TRBJ2-7; the match to TRBD2 covers 10 bases. Per the germline V gene, CDR1 is SGHNT and CDR2 is YYREEE (reference sequence). J lost 0 bases, V lost 0 bases, and 0 bases had no gene match. The CDR3 runs 15 residues. CDR3 sequence: CASSLVAGGSYEQYF. CDR3 nucleotide sequence: TGTGCCAGCAGCTTGGTAGCGGGAGGCTCCTACGAGCAGTACTTC. Complete variable domain (other parts from reference TRBV5-4 and TRBJ2-7): ETGVTQSPTHLIKTRGQQVTLRCSSQSGHNTVSWYQQALGQGPQFIFQYYREEENGRGNFPPRFSGLQFPNYSSELNVNALELDDSALYLCASSLVAGGSYEQYFGPGTRLTVT.

This clone showed up just a few times. The genes are TRBV19 and TRBJ2-5, with D unresolved. V was shortened by 2 bases and J by 5 bases, with 9 bases between the two germline ends. Germline V gene data show CDR1 as LNHDA and CDR2 as SQIVND (reference sequence). This CDR3 comprises 13 residues. CDR3 sequence: CASSISPQETQYF. CDR3 sequence (DNA): TGTGCCAGTAGTATAAGTCCGCAGGAGACCCAGTACTTC.

This clone was seen a single time. The chain has TRBV6-1 and TRBJ2-2; tentative D call: TRBD1 (5 bases). Germline V gene data show CDR1 as MNHNS and CDR2 as SASEGT. Trimming took 1 base from V and 2 from J, leaving 14 bases between them. This CDR3 contains 17 residues. The CDR3 loop reads CASSEVTRTRNTGELFF. DNA for the CDR3: TGTGCCAGCAGTGAAGTAACACGGACACGAAACACCGGGGAGCTGTTTTTT.

The V and J genes are TRBV27 and TRBJ2-4, with 8 bases matching TRBD1. J gave up 6 bases and V 3 bases, and 4 bases lay outside the gene matches. Germline CDR1 reads MNHEY; CDR2 reads SMNVEV (reference sequence). There are 14 residues in the CDR3. CDR3 DNA sequence: TGTGCCAGCAGTTTTGGACAGGGCGGAAACATTCAGTACTTC. Translated: CASSFGQGGNIQYF.

The CDR3 loop reads CASTLGYNEQFF. CDR3 DNA sequence: TGTGCCAGCACCCTGGGGTACAATGAGCAGTTCTTC. The chain is built from TRBV28 and TRBJ2-1; no clear D. CDR1 is MDHEN and CDR2 is SYDVKM in the germline V gene. The ends were cut back, 7 bases at V and 4 bases at J, with 8 bases in the middle. The CDR3 sequence is 12 residues long. The entire variable domain, with the rest obtained from reference TRBV28 and TRBJ2-1, is as follows: DVKVTQSSRYLVKRTGEKVFLECVQDMDHENMFWYRQDPGLGLRLIYFSYDVKMKEKGDIPEGYSVSREKKERFSLILESASTNQTSMYLCASTLGYNEQFFGPGTRLTVL.

Only one count was recorded for this clone. The chain recombines TRBV5-8 with TRBJ1-1, with no clear D. Trimming left V 4 bases short and J 5 bases short, with 12 bases between. The CDR3 contains 13 residues. The germline CDR1 and CDR2 sequences are SGHTS and YDEGEE. DNA of the CDR3: TGTGCCAGCAGCGGTGATTTAGGAACTGAAGCTTTCTTT. Its translation is CASSGDLGTEAFF.

The V call is TRBV28, the J call TRBJ1-1; D is possibly TRBD1 (5 bases). V dropped 3 bases and J dropped 11 bases, with 10 bases sitting between them. CDR1 MDHEN and CDR2 SYDVKM come from the germline V gene. This CDR3 spans 11 amino acids. As DNA, the CDR3 is TGTGCCAGCAGTTTCACAGGAGAGGCTTTCTTT. Translating gives CASSFTGEAFF.

J is TRBJ2-5 and V is TRBV9; TRBD2 matches at 9 bases. Germline CDR1 and CDR2: SGDLS and YYNGEE. The CDR3 totals 16 residues. Unmatched junction bases numbered 12, after V lost 4 bases and J lost 5 bases. The CDR3 bases are TGTGCCAGCAGCCCCCATCTGCGGGAGGGCCGGGAGACCCAGTACTTC. Translation gives CASSPHLREGRETQYF.